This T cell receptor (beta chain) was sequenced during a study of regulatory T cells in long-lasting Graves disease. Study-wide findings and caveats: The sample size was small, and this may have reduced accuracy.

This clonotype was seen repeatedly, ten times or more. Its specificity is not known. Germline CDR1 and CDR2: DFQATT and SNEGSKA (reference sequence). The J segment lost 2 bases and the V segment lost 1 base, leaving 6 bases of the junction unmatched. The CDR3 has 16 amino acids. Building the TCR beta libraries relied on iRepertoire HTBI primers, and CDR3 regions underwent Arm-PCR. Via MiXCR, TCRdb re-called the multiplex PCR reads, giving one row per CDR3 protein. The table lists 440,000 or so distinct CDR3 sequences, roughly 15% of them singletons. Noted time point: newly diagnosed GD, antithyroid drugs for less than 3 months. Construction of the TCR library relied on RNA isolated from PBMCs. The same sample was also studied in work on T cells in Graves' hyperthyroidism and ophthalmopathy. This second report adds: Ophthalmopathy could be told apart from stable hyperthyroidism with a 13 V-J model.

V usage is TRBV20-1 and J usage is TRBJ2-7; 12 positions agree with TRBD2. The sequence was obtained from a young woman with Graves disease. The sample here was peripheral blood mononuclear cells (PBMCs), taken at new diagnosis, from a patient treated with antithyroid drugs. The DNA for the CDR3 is TGCAGTGCTAGAGCATTACGGACTAGCGGGGCCTACGAGCAGTACTTC. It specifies CSARALRTSGAYEQYF.